This T cell receptor (beta chain) derives from a study of cytomegalovirus exposure and HLA in healthy donors. Whole-study results and caveats: Donors were assumed by presence/absence analyses to have roughly uniform sequencing depth. CMV antigen specificity was confirmed in vitro for three CMV-associated chains. Relative to the approximately 630-donor mean, N-insertions were reportedly fewer in an Asian-associated ancestry cluster in a later analysis.

This clone was counted a single time. The target antigen is unknown. Primers: 60 Vbeta forward and 13 Jbeta reverse. The assay was immunoSEQ multiplex PCR, and TCRdb's table has in-frame clones only and misses some. This table holds some 150,000 clones, 75% to 80% found once. Trimming removed 6 bases from V and 4 bases from J, with 10 bases in between. The CDR3 has 13 amino acids. Germline V gives CDR1 MDHEN, CDR2 SYDVKM. This chain connects TRBV28 to TRBJ2-1, with D tentatively TRBD1 (6 bases). Material for sequencing was PBMCs. The receptor was isolated from a female donor in good health and CMV-seronegative. As DNA, the CDR3 is TGTGCCAGCAGCCGGGACACTTACAATGAGCAGTTCTTC. Its protein product is CASSRDTYNEQFF.